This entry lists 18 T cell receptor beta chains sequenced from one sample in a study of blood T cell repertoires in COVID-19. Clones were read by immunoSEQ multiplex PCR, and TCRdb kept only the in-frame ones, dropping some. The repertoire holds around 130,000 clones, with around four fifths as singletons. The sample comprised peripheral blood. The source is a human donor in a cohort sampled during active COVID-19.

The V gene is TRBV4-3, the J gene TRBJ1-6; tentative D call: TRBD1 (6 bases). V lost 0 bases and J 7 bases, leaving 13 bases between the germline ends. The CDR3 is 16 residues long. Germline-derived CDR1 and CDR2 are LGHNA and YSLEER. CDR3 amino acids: CASSQDERQGNSPLHF. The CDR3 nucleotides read TGCGCCAGCAGCCAAGACGAGCGGCAGGGGAATTCACCCCTCCACTTT.

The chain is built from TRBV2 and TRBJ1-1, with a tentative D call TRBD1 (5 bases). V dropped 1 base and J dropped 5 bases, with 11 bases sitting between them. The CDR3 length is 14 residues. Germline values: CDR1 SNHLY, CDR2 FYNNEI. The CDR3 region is CASSEGRVSTEAFF. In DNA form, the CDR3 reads TGTGCCAGCAGTGAAGGCAGGGTTTCGACTGAAGCTTTCTTT.

CDR3 nucleotides: TGTGCCAGCAGCCAAAGCGACAGGGCAGATACGCAGTATTTT. This sequence encodes CASSQSDRADTQYF. This chain links TRBV3-1 (or the pseudogene TRBV3-2) with TRBJ2-3; 7 positions match TRBD1. This CDR3 is 14 amino acids long. V trimming: 2 bases; J trimming: 4 bases; junction bases outside the gene matches: 3. In germline, CDR1 is LGHDT, CDR2 YNNKEL (reference sequence).

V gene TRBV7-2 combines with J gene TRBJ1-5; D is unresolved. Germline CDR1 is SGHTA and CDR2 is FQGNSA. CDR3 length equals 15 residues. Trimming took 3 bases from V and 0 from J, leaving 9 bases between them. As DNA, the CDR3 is TGTGCCAGCAGCTTGACGGAGTATAGCAATCAGCCCCAGCATTTT. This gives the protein CASSLTEYSNQPQHF.

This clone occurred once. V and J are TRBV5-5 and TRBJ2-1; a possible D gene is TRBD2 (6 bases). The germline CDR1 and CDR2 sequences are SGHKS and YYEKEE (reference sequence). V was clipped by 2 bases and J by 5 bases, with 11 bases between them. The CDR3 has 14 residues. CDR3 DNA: TGTGCCAGCAGCTTTAGTCCTAGCGACAATGAGCAGTTCTTC. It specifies CASSFSPSDNEQFF.

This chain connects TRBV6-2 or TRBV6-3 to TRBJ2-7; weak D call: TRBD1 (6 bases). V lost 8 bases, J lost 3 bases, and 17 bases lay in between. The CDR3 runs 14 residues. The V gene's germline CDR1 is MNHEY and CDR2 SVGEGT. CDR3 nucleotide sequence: TGTGCCAGCCGCCGAGATGAGGGGGTCTACGAGCAGTACTTC. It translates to CASRRDEGVYEQYF.

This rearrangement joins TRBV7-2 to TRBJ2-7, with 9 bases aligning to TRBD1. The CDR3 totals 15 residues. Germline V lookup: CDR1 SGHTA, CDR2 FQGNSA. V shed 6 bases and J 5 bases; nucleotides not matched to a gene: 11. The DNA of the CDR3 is TGTGCCAGCAGTTTTAAGACAGGGGGACTGGACGAGCAGTACTTC. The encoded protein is CASSFKTGGLDEQYF.

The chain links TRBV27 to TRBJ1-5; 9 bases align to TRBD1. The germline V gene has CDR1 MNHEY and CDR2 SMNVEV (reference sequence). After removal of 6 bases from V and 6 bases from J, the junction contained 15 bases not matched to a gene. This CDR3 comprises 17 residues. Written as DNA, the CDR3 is TGTGCCAGCAGCCCTCTGGGGGACAGGGAGGGAAGTCAGCCCCAGCATTTT. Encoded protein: CASSPLGDREGSQPQHF.

As DNA, the CDR3 is TGTGCCAGCAGCCAAGCCCCCACTAGCGGCTGGGAGACCCAGTACTTC. This codes for CASSQAPTSGWETQYF. The J gene is TRBJ2-5, the V gene TRBV3-1 (or the pseudogene TRBV3-2), with TRBD2 identical over 8 bases. The CDR3 spans 16 residues. Germline V gene data show CDR1 as LGHDT and CDR2 as YNNKEL (reference sequence). Trimming at V came to 1 base and at J to 5 bases, leaving 9 bases not matched to a gene.

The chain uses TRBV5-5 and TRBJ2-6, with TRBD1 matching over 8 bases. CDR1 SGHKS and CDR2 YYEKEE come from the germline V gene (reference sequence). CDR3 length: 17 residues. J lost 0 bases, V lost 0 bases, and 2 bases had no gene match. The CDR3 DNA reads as TGTGCCAGCAGCTTGGTACAGGGGGGCTCTGGGGCCAACGTCCTGACTTTC. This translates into CASSLVQGGSGANVLTF.

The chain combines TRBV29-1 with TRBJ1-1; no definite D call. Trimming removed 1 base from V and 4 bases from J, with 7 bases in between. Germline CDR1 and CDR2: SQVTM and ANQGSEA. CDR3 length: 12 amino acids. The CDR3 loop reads CSVEGASTEAFF. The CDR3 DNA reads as TGCAGCGTTGAAGGGGCGAGCACTGAAGCTTTCTTT.

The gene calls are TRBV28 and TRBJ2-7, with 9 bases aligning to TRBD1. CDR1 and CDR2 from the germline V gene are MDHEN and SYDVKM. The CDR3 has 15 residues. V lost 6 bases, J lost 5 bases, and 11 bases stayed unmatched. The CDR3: CASRDPGQGLNEQYF. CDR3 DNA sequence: TGTGCCAGCAGGGACCCGGGACAGGGCTTGAACGAGCAGTACTTC.

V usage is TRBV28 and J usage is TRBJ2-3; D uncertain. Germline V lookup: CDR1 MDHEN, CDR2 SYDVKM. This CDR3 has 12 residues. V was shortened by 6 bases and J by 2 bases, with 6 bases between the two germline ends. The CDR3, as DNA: TGTGCCAGCAGGGCGGACACAGATACGCAGTATTTT. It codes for CASRADTDTQYF.

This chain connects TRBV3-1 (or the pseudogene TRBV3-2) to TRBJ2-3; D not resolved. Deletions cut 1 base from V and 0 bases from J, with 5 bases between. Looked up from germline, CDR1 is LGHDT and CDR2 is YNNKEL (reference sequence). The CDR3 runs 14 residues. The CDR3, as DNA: TGTGCCAGCAGCCAAGCAACTAGCACAGATACGCAGTATTTT. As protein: CASSQATSTDTQYF.

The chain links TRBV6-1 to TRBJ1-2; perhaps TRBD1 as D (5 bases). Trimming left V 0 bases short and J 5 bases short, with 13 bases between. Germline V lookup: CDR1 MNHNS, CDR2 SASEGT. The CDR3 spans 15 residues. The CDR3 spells CASSEAPGVGYGYTF. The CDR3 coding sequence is TGTGCCAGCAGTGAAGCGCCGGGGGTGGGGTATGGCTACACCTTC.

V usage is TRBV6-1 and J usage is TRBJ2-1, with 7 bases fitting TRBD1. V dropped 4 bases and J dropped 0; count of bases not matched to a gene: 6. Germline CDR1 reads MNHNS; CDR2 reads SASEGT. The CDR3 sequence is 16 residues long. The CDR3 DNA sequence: TGTGCCAGCAGTGGTGGGCGACAGGGCTCCTACAATGAGCAGTTCTTC. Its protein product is CASSGGRQGSYNEQFF.

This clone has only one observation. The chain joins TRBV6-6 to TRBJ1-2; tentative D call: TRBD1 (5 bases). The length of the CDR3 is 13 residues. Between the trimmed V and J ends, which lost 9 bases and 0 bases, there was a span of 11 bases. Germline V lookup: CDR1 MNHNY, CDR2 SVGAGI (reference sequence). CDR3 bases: TGTGCCAGTAGACAGTTAGCTAACTATGGCTACACCTTC. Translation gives CASRQLANYGYTF.

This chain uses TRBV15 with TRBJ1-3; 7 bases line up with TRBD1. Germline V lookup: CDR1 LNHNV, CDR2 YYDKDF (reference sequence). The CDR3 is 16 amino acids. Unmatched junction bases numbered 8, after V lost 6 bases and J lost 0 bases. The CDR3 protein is CATSLSKGASGNTIYF. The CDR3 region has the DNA TGTGCCACCAGTTTATCTAAGGGGGCCTCTGGAAACACCATATATTTT.